This TCR beta chain emerged from a study of follicular helper T cells after annual influenza vaccination. Whole-study context: Across the 2013-2014, 2014-2015 and 2015-2016 vaccination seasons, some subjects were resampled. Whole-study findings and limits: Day 7 ICOS+CD38+ clones later appeared mostly in ICOS-CD38- cTfh.

Time point here: 2013-2014 season, 7 days after vaccination. Before and after seasonal inactivated influenza vaccination, adults gave blood for sorting CD4 subsets for sequencing. On this clone: Its antigen remains unknown.

CDR3 size: 15 residues. From germline, CDR1 is SGHDT and CDR2 YYEEEE. V shed 1 base and J 4 bases; nucleotides not matched to a gene: 6. The repertoire was sequenced with immunoSEQ multiplex PCR; TCRdb's copy has only in-frame clones and lacks some. The table includes roughly 9,200 clones, more than 65% detected once. This receptor was taken from an adult who received the influenza vaccine. The chain uses TRBV5-6 and TRBJ2-5, with TRBD2 identical over 8 bases. The source was CXCR5- memory CD4+ T cells sorted from blood, collected 7 days after influenza vaccination. The CDR3 nucleotides read TGTGCCAGCAGCTTGAGCGGGGGAGTGGGAGAGACCCAGTACTTC. Protein product: CASSLSGGVGETQYF.